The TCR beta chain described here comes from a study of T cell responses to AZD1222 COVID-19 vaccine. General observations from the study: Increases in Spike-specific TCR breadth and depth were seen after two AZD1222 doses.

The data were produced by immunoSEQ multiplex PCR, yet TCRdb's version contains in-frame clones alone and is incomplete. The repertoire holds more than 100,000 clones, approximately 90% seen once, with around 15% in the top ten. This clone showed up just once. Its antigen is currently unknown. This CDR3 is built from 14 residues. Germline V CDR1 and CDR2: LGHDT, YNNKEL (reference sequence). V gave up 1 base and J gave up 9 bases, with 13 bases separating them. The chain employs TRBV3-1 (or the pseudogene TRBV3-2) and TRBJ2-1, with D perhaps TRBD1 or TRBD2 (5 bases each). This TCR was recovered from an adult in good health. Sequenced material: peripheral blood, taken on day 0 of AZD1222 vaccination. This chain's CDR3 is CASSQGLQESEQFF. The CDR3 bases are TGTGCCAGCAGCCAAGGACTACAGGAGAGTGAGCAGTTCTTC.